Below, 22 T cell receptor beta chains from the same sample are listed, as sequenced in a study of sequential checkpoint blockade in melanoma. Profiled with immunoSEQ multiplex PCR; TCRdb holds only in-frame clones, not every one. Here the sample spans a few thousand clones, approximately 24% being singletons. Treatment indicated: randomized to nivolumab then ipilimumab (arm A) or the reverse (arm B). This specimen consisted of tumor tissue (inferred from file names), obtained from a patient given nivolumab and ipilimumab in sequence. The receptors here all came from a human donor with melanoma.

This clone was counted between two and nine times. J is TRBJ2-1 and V is TRBV14; D gene uncertain. The V end lost 2 bases, the J end lost 6 bases, and 2 bases lay between the germline ends. The CDR3 is made up of 11 amino acids. CDR1 and CDR2 from the germline V gene are SGHDN and FVKESK. CDR3 loop: CASSQINEQFF. In DNA, the CDR3 is TGTGCCAGCAGCCAAATCAATGAGCAGTTCTTC.

Relative to its sample, this clone is medium-sized. The chain couples TRBV5-1 to TRBJ1-2; D unresolved. Trimming shortened V by 3 bases and J by 4 bases, and 13 bases separated the two germline ends. This CDR3 comprises 14 residues. Germline V gives CDR1 SGHRS, CDR2 YFSETQ. The CDR3 loop is CASSSAGSGYGYTF. The CDR3 DNA reads as TGCGCCAGCAGCTCTGCCGGGAGTGGCTATGGCTACACCTTC.

The chain uses TRBV30 and TRBJ2-7; perhaps TRBD1 as D (6 bases). CDR1 GTSNPN and CDR2 SVGIG come from the germline V gene (reference sequence). The CDR3 is 16 amino acids. Trimming left V 2 bases short and J 3 bases short, with 20 bases between. For the CDR3, the DNA is TGTGCCTGGAGTCCTACAGGGTCTGGGGGAATCTACGAGCAGTACTTC. The encoded protein is CAWSPTGSGGIYEQYF.

The count of this clone is one. The chain recombines TRBV18 with TRBJ2-7, with TRBD1 matching 7 bases. Germline V lookup: CDR1 KGHSH, CDR2 LQKENI. The CDR3 length is 15 residues. V was pared by 1 base and J by 3 bases, with 6 bases of the junction left unmatched. The CDR3 sequence: CASSPRGQGDYEQYF. CDR3 DNA: TGTGCCAGCTCACCACGTGGGCAGGGGGACTACGAGCAGTACTTC.

There are a few counts of this clone. V and J are TRBV6-7 and TRBJ2-1; D call uncertain. TRBV6-7 is an ORF for which the function is uncertain. Trimming left V 10 bases short and J 7 bases short, with 11 bases between. CDR3 length equals 11 residues. CDR3 region: CATTDANEQFF. CDR3 nucleotide sequence: TGTGCCACAACCGACGCGAATGAGCAGTTCTTC.

By proportion, this clone is medium-sized. J is TRBJ2-7 and V is TRBV6-8, with D tentatively TRBD1 (6 bases). This CDR3 is 13 amino acids long. Germline-derived CDR1 and CDR2 are MNHGY and SAAAGT. Between the trimmed V and J ends, which lost 2 bases and 11 bases, there was a span of 16 bases. DNA of the CDR3: TGTGCCAGCAGTTACGGCGTGGGGGCTCGGGAGTACTTC. Translating it yields CASSYGVGAREYF.

This chain links TRBV6-8 with TRBJ1-2, with D unresolved. The germline V gene encodes CDR1 MNHGY and CDR2 SAAAGT. The V end was cut by 7 bases, the J end by 6 bases, with 12 bases between. CDR3 length equals 12 residues. The CDR3 region is CASIELHHGYTF. CDR3 DNA sequence: TGTGCCAGCATCGAGTTGCACCATGGCTACACCTTC.

The chain is built from TRBV11-3 and TRBJ1-4; D remains unclear. This CDR3 region has 15 residues. V lost 3 bases and J 0 bases, leaving 8 bases between the germline ends. Looked up from germline, CDR1 is SGHNT and CDR2 is YENEEA. The CDR3 protein is CASSFIGTTNEKLFF. The CDR3 DNA is TGTGCCAGCAGCTTTATAGGGACAACTAATGAAAAACTGTTTTTT.

The chain is built from TRBV5-1 and TRBJ1-1; 8 nucleotides agree with TRBD1. The CDR3 spans 14 residues. V was clipped by 4 bases and J by 0 bases; unmatched bases: 2. Germline V CDR1 and CDR2: SGHRS, YFSETQ. This CDR3 is CASSVTGVNTEAFF. CDR3 DNA sequence: TGCGCCAGCAGCGTGACAGGGGTGAACACTGAAGCTTTCTTT.

The CDR3: CASRLTGALRSGYTF. Here the CDR3 DNA reads TGTGCCAGCAGGCTAACCGGGGCCCTAAGGAGTGGCTACACCTTC. This chain connects TRBV6-8 to TRBJ1-2; weak D call: TRBD1 (5 bases). The CDR3 is 15 amino acids. Trimming removed 6 bases at V and 7 bases at J, with 21 bases between. Per germline, CDR1 MNHGY and CDR2 SAAAGT.

The chain has TRBV29-1 and TRBJ2-6; either TRBD1 or TRBD2 may supply D (6 bases each). The CDR3 loop spans 15 amino acids. CDR1 and CDR2 from the germline V gene are SQVTM and ANQGSEA. V lost 6 bases to trimming and J lost 4 bases, with 16 bases between them. The CDR3 DNA follows: TGCAGCGTAGGGACACCCGGAGGGGGGGCCAACGTCCTGACTTTC. Its translation: CSVGTPGGGANVLTF.

In this sample, this clone is medium-sized. This sequence joins TRBV4-1 and TRBJ2-2, with 8 bases lining up with TRBD2. The CDR3 spans 16 residues. V shed 7 bases and J 4 bases; nucleotides not matched to a gene: 11. Germline values: CDR1 MGHRA, CDR2 YSYEKL. The CDR3 loop is CASTEKGLVSTGELFF. The CDR3, as DNA: TGCGCCAGCACCGAAAAGGGACTAGTGAGCACCGGGGAGCTGTTTTTT.

This clone was detected a few times. This sequence joins TRBV7-1 and TRBJ1-6; a weak D match, TRBD1 (5 bases). TRBV7-1 counts as an open reading frame of uncertain function. V was shortened by 5 bases and J by 7 bases, with 15 bases between the two germline ends. CDR3 length equals 15 residues. For the CDR3, the DNA is TGTGCCAGCAGCCCTTTTGGGGGAGAGAATTCACCCCTCCACTTT. Translation gives CASSPFGGENSPLHF.

In nucleotides, the CDR3 is TGTGCCAGCAGTTACTCGTCTAGCGAACCCTACGAGCAGTACTTC. Translating gives CASSYSSSEPYEQYF. The J gene is TRBJ2-7, the V gene TRBV6-8; a possible D gene is TRBD2 (6 bases). The CDR3 has 15 residues. Trimming removed 0 bases from V and 2 bases from J, with 11 bases in between. Germline V gives CDR1 MNHGY, CDR2 SAAAGT.

The chain carries TRBV6-4 and TRBJ2-2; D is ambiguous. The CDR3 length is 14 residues. CDR1 and CDR2 (germline): MRHNA, SNTAGT. Trimming left V 5 bases short and J 2 bases short, with 9 bases between. The CDR3 sequence is CASSTKPNTGELFF. The DNA for the CDR3 is TGTGCCAGCAGTACGAAACCTAACACCGGGGAGCTGTTTTTT.

This chain links TRBV18 with TRBJ1-3, with D perhaps matching TRBD1 (6 bases). The CDR3 length is 16 residues. V was clipped by 2 bases and J by 7 bases, with 18 bases between them. CDR1 and CDR2 from the germline V gene are KGHSH and LQKENI. In DNA, the CDR3 is TGTGCCAGCTCACCAGGGGGGGGGCCGAAGGAGAACACCATATATTTT. Its translation is CASSPGGGPKENTIYF.

The genes are TRBV11-3 and TRBJ2-1; 10 positions agree with TRBD2. Per the germline V gene, CDR1 is SGHNT and CDR2 is YENEEA. Trimming removed 3 bases from V and 7 bases from J; junction bases left unmatched: 6. The CDR3 is 15 amino acids. CDR3 nucleotide sequence: TGTGCCAGCAGCTTGGCGGTAGCGGGGGGAAATGAGCAGTTCTTC. Translated, it gives CASSLAVAGGNEQFF.

This clone was found a few times. The genes are TRBV6-8 and TRBJ1-2; the match to TRBD1 covers 7 bases. J lost 6 bases, V lost 6 bases, and 7 bases had no gene match. CDR1 MNHGY and CDR2 SAAAGT come from the germline V gene. CDR3 length equals 13 residues. The CDR3 DNA follows: TGTGCCAGCAGAAAGACAGGGTATAATGGCTACACCTTC. This encodes CASRKTGYNGYTF.

The chain couples TRBV6-8 to TRBJ1-6; D perhaps matches TRBD1 (5 bases). The CDR3 is 16 amino acids. Germline CDR1 is MNHGY and CDR2 is SAAAGT. Trimming left V 2 bases short and J 2 bases short, with 10 bases between. The CDR3 coding sequence is TGTGCCAGCAGTTACCAGGGATTTCCCTATAATTCACCCCTCCACTTT. Translated: CASSYQGFPYNSPLHF.

The CDR3 DNA sequence: TGTGGTTCCGGACTAGCTCCCAATGAGCAGTTCTTC. As protein: CGSGLAPNEQFF. The chain joins TRBV19 to TRBJ2-1, with 8 nucleotides matching TRBD2. The CDR3 extends over 12 amino acids. Germline lookup yields CDR1 LNHDA and CDR2 SQIVND (reference sequence).

The rearrangement links TRBV18 to TRBJ1-1; D is possibly TRBD1 (5 bases). Germline CDR1 reads KGHSH; CDR2 reads LQKENI. The CDR3 has 15 residues. The ends were cut back, 3 bases at V and 3 bases at J, with 14 bases in the middle. The CDR3 DNA reads TGTGCCAGCTCACCCTGGGACGGCAGGGACACTGAAGCTTTCTTT. Its protein is CASSPWDGRDTEAFF. Drawing the rest from reference TRBV18 and TRBJ1-1, the complete variable domain is NAGVMQNPRHLVRRRGQEARLRCSPMKGHSHVYWYRQLPEEGLKFMVYLQKENIIDESGMPKERFSAEFPKEGPSILRIQQVVRGDSAAYFCASSPWDGRDTEAFFGQGTRLTVV.

V usage is TRBV18 and J usage is TRBJ1-4, with D possibly matching TRBD1 (5 bases). The CDR3 extends over 17 amino acids. Germline CDR1 KGHSH, CDR2 LQKENI. V shed 0 bases and J shed 4 bases, with 15 bases lying between them. CDR3 residues: CASSPPFSADSNEKLFF. The CDR3 nucleotides are TGTGCCAGCTCACCACCTTTCTCGGCCGACAGTAATGAAAAACTGTTTTTT.